This entry lists 5 T cell receptor beta chains sequenced from one sample in a study of cytomegalovirus exposure and HLA in healthy donors. PCR used 60 Vbeta primers and 13 Jbeta primers. The assay was immunoSEQ multiplex PCR, and TCRdb's table has in-frame clones only and misses some. The sample records just under 250,000 clones, 82% being singletons. The sequencing sample was made of PBMCs. These receptors originate from a middle-aged woman in good health and CMV-seropositive.

The chain uses TRBV7-8 and TRBJ2-1; 8 positions agree with TRBD2. The ends lost 5 bases at V and 3 bases at J; junction bases unmatched: 9. The germline V gene has CDR1 SGHVS and CDR2 FQNEAQ. CDR3 size: 16 residues. The CDR3 nucleotides are TGTGCCAGCAGCCTTGCTAGTAGCGGGAACTACAATGAGCAGTTCTTC. This gives the protein CASSLASSGNYNEQFF. The whole variable domain, remainder taken from reference TRBV7-8 and TRBJ2-1, is GAGVSQSPRYKVAKRGQDVALRCDPISGHVSLFWYQQALGQGPEFLTYFQNEAQLDKSGLPSDRFFAERPEGSVSTLKIQRTQQEDSAVYLCASSLASSGNYNEQFFGPGTRLTVL.

The chain is built from TRBV30 and TRBJ2-3, with TRBD2 matching over 12 bases. Germline CDR1 reads GTSNPN; CDR2 reads SVGIG (reference sequence). The CDR3 sequence is 17 residues long. The V gene end was trimmed by 3 bases and the J gene end by 0 bases; junction bases not matched to a gene: 7. DNA for the CDR3: TGTGCCTGGAGGGACCCGGGACTAGCGGGTAGCACAGATACGCAGTATTTT. This codes for CAWRDPGLAGSTDTQYF.

The V call is TRBV4-3, the J call TRBJ1-2, with 7 bases fitting TRBD1. This CDR3 region has 15 residues. The V gene's germline CDR1 is LGHNA and CDR2 YSLEER. Trimming removed 0 bases from V and 5 bases from J; junction bases left unmatched: 6. This chain's CDR3 is CASSQDRWDRYGYTF. The CDR3 nucleotides are TGCGCCAGCAGCCAAGATAGGTGGGACAGATATGGCTACACCTTC.

The rearrangement joins TRBV30 to TRBJ1-3, with D possibly being TRBD1 (5 bases). Between the trimmed V and J ends, which lost 3 bases and 4 bases, there was a span of 16 bases. Germline CDR1 and CDR2: GTSNPN and SVGIG (reference sequence). There are 15 residues in the CDR3. CDR3 DNA sequence: TGTGCCTGGAGATATGGGGGGGGTCGAGGAAACACCATATATTTT. Translation: CAWRYGGGRGNTIYF.

This clone occurred a few times. This sequence joins TRBV11-2 and TRBJ1-4, with 8 bases matching TRBD1. Per the germline V gene, CDR1 is SGHAT and CDR2 is FQNNGV. The V and J ends lost 1 base and 2 bases, in that order; junction bases with no gene match: 6. This CDR3 is 17 amino acids long. The chain's CDR3 is CASSLGSQGGTNEKLFF. In DNA, the CDR3 is TGTGCCAGCAGCTTAGGTTCACAGGGGGGTACTAATGAAAAACTGTTTTTT.